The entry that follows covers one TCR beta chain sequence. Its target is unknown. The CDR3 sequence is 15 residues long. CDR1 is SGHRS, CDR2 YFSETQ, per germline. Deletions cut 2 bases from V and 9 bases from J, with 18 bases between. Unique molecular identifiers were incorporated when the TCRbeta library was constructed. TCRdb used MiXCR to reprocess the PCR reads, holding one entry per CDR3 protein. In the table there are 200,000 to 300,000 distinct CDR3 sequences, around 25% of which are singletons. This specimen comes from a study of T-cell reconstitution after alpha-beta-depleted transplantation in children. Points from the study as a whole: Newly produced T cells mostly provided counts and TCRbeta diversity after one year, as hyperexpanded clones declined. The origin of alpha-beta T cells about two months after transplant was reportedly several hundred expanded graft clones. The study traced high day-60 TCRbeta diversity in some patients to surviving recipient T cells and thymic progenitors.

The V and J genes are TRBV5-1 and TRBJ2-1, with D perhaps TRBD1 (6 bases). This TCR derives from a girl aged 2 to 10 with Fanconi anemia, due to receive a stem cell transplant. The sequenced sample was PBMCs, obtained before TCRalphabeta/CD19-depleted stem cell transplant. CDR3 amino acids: CASSFGGQGIGEQFF. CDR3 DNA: TGCGCCAGCAGCTTCGGCGGGCAGGGGATTGGTGAGCAGTTCTTC.